This is a list of T cell receptor beta chains from one sample in a study of breast tumors, draining lymph nodes, adjacent tissues. TCRdb re-derived calls from the multiplex PCR reads in MiXCR, one entry per CDR3 protein. The sample consists of 150,000 to 200,000 distinct CDR3 sequences, roughly a third of them appearing once. The sequenced material came from axillary lymph node tissue. The receptor set was obtained from a female donor with breast cancer. Some clones in this sample may be carry-over from other donors' samples. Both conserved end residues are part of each CDR3. D genes are given only for firm matches. Clone size is not always given. Where it is, it says once, few, many or a class for expanded clones.

D gene	clone size	V gene	J gene	CDR3 DNA	CDR3 protein
TRBD2	-	TRBV7-3	TRBJ2-2	TGTGCCAGCAACTCTACGACCGGGGGACTAGCGGGAACAACGAACACCGGGGAGCTGTTTTTT	CASNSTTGGLAGTTNTGELFF
TRBD2	many	TRBV7-2	TRBJ2-3	TGTGCCAGCAGCTTCGGGGGAGGGGTCTTTAGCACAGATACGCAGTATTTT	CASSFGGGVFSTDTQYF
-	many	TRBV6-5	TRBJ1-2	TGTGCCAGCAGTCCATACCAGGACAGCGTCTATGGCTACACCTTC	CASSPYQDSVYGYTF
-	few	TRBV4-1	TRBJ2-3	TGCGCCAGCAGCCAAGATACGCAGTATTTT	CASSQDTQYF
-	-	TRBV28	TRBJ1-2	TGTGCCAGCAGTGAAAGGGAAAGGGATGGCCACACCTTC	CASSERERDGHTF
-	-	TRBV6-5	TRBJ2-7	TGTGCCAGCACCCCGGGAGTGGACGAGCAGTACTTC	CASTPGVDEQYF
-	few	TRBV12-3/TRBV12-4	TRBJ1-1	TGTGCCAGCAGTTTAAGGTATCGGGACACTGAAGCTTTCTTT	CASSLRYRDTEAFF
-	many	TRBV30	TRBJ1-2	TGTGCCTCCCCTAAAGGGGGACGCTATGGCTACACCTTC	CASPKGGRYGYTF
-	many	TRBV3-1	TRBJ2-5	TGTGCCAGCAGCCAGGGGCCAGAGACCCAGTACTTC	CASSQGPETQYF
-	-	TRBV7-9	TRBJ1-2	TGTGCCAGCAGCCTGGACAGATATGGCTACACCTTC	CASSLDRYGYTF
TRBD2	many	TRBV20-1	TRBJ2-7	TGCAGTGCTCGGACTAGCGGGAGTATTATGTACGAGCAGTACTTC	CSARTSGSIMYEQYF
-	-	TRBV6-2/TRBV6-3	TRBJ2-7	TGTGCCAGCAGTCAAACCCGCTTCGAGCAGTACTTC	CASSQTRFEQYF
TRBD2	-	TRBV12-3/TRBV12-4	TRBJ2-3	TGTGCCAGCAGTTCAACTAGCGGGGCCAGCACAGATACGCAGTATTTT	CASSSTSGASTDTQYF
TRBD1	many	TRBV7-9	TRBJ2-1	TGTGCCAGCAGACCACCGGGACAGGGGAGAAATGAGCAGTTCTTC	CASRPPGQGRNEQFF
TRBD1	many	TRBV10-3	TRBJ2-7	TGTGCCATCAGTGGGTCTTTAGGACAGGGAGCCTACGAGCAGTACTTC	CAISGSLGQGAYEQYF
-	-	TRBV9	TRBJ2-5	TGTGCCAGCAGCCCGGGGGACAGCCTAAGTTGGGGAGAGACCCAGTACTTC	CASSPGDSLSWGETQYF
TRBD2	-	TRBV29-1	TRBJ2-7	TGCGGCGTTGCCTTCACTAGCGGGATCATCCACGGGCAGTACTTC	CGVAFTSGIIHGQYF
-	many	TRBV10-3	TRBJ2-7	TGTGCCATCAGTGAGTCGTCTGGAGGCAGCTACGAGCAGTACTTC	CAISESSGGSYEQYF
-	-	TRBV20-1	TRBJ1-2	TGCAGTGCCGACCGGGGGGGGGCTACCTATGGCTACACCTTC	CSADRGGATYGYTF
-	many	TRBV6-5	TRBJ2-5	TGTGCCAGCAGTTATACTCGGGTTAGCCAAGAGACCCAGTACTTC	CASSYTRVSQETQYF
TRBD2	many	TRBV7-2	TRBJ2-3	TGTGCCAGCAGCTCACTAGCGGGAGGTGGGTCAGATACGCAGTATTTT	CASSSLAGGGSDTQYF
-	many	TRBV11-2	TRBJ2-1	TGTGCCAGCAACCTCCGCCGGGAGCCCCGGATGACTTACAATGAGCAGTTCTTC	CASNLRREPRMTYNEQFF
-	many	TRBV4-2	TRBJ1-6	TGTGCCAGCAGCCAGGAAACAGGGAGTAATTCACCCCTCCACTTT	CASSQETGSNSPLHF
-	-	TRBV29-1	TRBJ2-1	TGCAGCGTTGGACTAACGGGGGAGGAGCAGTTCTTC	CSVGLTGEEQFF
-	few	TRBV2	TRBJ2-4	TGTGCCAGCAGTTTCGAGTCGACAGGAGTGGCCATTCAGTACTTC	CASSFESTGVAIQYF
-	many	TRBV4-2	TRBJ1-6	TGTGCCAGCAGCACCCCGAAGGGGACGAATTCACCCCTCCACTTT	CASSTPKGTNSPLHF
-	many	TRBV3-1	TRBJ1-4	TGTGCCAGCAGACAAACAGGGTTCGGTGAAAAACTGTTTTTT	CASRQTGFGEKLFF
TRBD2	many	TRBV6-2/TRBV6-3	TRBJ2-1	TGTGCCAGCAGGCCTAGGGGACTAGCTTACAATGAGCAGTTCTTC	CASRPRGLAYNEQFF
-	many	TRBV20-1	TRBJ2-1	TGCAGTGCTCTTTTAAACCGGGACCGTAACAGATTC	CSALLNRDRNRF
-	many	TRBV6-5	TRBJ1-2	TGTGCCAGCAGTCACTCCCGGACCTATGGCTACACCTTC	CASSHSRTYGYTF
-	many	TRBV4-1	TRBJ2-1	TGCGCCAGCAGCCCTAGGAGCTCCTACAATGAGCAGTTCTTC	CASSPRSSYNEQFF
TRBD2	many	TRBV6-5	TRBJ2-7	TGTGCCAGCACCCTCAGCGGGACCCGTGAGCAGTACTTC	CASTLSGTREQYF
-	many	TRBV5-1	TRBJ2-6	TGCGCCAGCAGCTCGAGCTCTGGGGCCAACGTCCTGACTTTC	CASSSSSGANVLTF
-	many	TRBV5-4	TRBJ2-5	TGTGCCTTTGGGGGGGGGACAGCGGAGACCCAGTACTTC	CAFGGGTAETQYF
-	many	TRBV4-2	TRBJ2-7	TGTGCCAGCAGCCAAGCGGGAGTTTCCTACGAGCAGTACTTC	CASSQAGVSYEQYF
-	-	TRBV5-1	TRBJ2-7	TGCGCCAGCAGCTCGAAGGGCGAATACGGGCAGTGCTTC	CASSSKGEYGQCF